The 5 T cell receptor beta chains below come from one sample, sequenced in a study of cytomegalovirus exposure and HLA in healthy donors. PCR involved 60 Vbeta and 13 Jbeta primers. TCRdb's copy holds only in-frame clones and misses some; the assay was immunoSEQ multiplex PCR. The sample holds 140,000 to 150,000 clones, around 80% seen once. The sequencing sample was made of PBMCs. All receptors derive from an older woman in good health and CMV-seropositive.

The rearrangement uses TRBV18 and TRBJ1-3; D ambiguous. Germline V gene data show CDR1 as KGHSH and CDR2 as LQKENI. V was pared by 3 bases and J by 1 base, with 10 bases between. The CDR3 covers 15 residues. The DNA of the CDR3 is TGTGCCAGCTCACCCCCGGGGTCTTCTGGAAACACCATATATTTT. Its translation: CASSPPGSSGNTIYF.

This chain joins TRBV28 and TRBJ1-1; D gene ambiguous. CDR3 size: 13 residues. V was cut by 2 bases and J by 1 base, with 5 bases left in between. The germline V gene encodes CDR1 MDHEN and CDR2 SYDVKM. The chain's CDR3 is CASSLLANTEAFF. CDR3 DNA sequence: TGTGCCAGCAGTTTACTGGCGAACACTGAAGCTTTCTTT.

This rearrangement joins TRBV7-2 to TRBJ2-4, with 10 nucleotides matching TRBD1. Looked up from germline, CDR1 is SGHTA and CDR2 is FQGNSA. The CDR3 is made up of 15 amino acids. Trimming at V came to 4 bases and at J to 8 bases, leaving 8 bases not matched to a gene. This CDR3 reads CASSSYRDRGDIQYF. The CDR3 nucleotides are TGTGCCAGCAGCTCCTACCGGGACAGGGGTGACATTCAGTACTTC.

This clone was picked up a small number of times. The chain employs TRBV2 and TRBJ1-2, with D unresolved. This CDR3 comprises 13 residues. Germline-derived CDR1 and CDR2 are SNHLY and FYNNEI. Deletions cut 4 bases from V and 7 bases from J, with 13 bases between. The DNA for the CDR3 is TGTGCCAGCAGTGCTGAGGCGAACCCTGGCTACACCTTC. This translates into CASSAEANPGYTF.

Written as DNA, the CDR3 is TGTGCCAGCAGTCTACTGGACACGAGGAGTGAAAAACTGTTTTTT. This encodes CASSLLDTRSEKLFF. The chain uses TRBV28 and TRBJ1-4; tentatively, D is TRBD1 (5 bases). CDR3 length: 15 amino acids. The germline V and J ends were trimmed by 5 bases and 7 bases, with 17 bases remaining between them. In germline, CDR1 is MDHEN, CDR2 SYDVKM.